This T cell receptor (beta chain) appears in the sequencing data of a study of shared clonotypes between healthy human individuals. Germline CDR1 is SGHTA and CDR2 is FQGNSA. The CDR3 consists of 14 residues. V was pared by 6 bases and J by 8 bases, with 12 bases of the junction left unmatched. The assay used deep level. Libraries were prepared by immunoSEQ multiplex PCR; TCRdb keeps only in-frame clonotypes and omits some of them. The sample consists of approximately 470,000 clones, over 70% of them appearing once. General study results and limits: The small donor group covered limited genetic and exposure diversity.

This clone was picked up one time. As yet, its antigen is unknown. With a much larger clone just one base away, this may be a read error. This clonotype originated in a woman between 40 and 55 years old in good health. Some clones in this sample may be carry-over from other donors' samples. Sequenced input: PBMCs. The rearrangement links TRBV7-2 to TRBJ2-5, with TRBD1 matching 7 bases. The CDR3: CASRAGQAADTQYF. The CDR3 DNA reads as TGTGCCAGCAGAGCAGGACAGGCCGCGGATACCCAGTACTTC.